This TCR beta chain is from a study of T cell changes during pregnancy in multiple sclerosis. Assay: immunoSEQ multiplex PCR; the TCRdb copy retains only in-frame clones and omits some. The sample lists tens of thousands of clones; approximately 90% were seen once. The specimen was peripheral blood, collected in the third trimester of pregnancy. This receptor was obtained from a female donor with multiple sclerosis, enrolled in a pregnancy study.

The CDR3 region has the DNA TGCGCCAGCAGCCCTAGGACTAGCGGTTATGAGCAGTTCTTC. Translated, it gives CASSPRTSGYEQFF. V is TRBV4-3 and J is TRBJ2-1, with 10 bases identical to TRBD2. The V gene's germline CDR1 is LGHNA and CDR2 YSLEER. The CDR3 consists of 14 residues. V lost 4 bases and J lost 8; bases outside the gene matches: 5.